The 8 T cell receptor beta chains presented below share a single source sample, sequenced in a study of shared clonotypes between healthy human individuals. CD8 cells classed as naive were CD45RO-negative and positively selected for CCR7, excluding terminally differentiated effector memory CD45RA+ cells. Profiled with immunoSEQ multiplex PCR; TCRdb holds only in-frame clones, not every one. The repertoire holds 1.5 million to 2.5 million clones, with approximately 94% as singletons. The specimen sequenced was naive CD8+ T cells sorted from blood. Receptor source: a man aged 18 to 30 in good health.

The CDR3 coding sequence is TGTGCCTCCCTTGGGACTAGCGGCACCGGGGAGCTGTTTTTT. Its protein is CASLGTSGTGELFF. V is TRBV6-5 and J is TRBJ2-2, with 11 bases aligning to TRBD2. Germline loops: CDR1 MNHEY, CDR2 SVGAGI. The CDR3 has 14 residues. Trimming cost V 11 bases and J 4 bases; bases outside gene matches: 6.

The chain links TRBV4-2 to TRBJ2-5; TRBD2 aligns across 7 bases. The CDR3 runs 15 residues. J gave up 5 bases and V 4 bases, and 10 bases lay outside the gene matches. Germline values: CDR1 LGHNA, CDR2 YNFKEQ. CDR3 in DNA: TGTGCCAGCAGCCCCCGGACTAGTCCTTTGGAGACCCAGTACTTC. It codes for CASSPRTSPLETQYF.

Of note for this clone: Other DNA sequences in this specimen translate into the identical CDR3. The CDR3 protein is CASSVGSGSSYEQYF. In DNA form, the CDR3 reads TGTGCCAGCAGCGTAGGCAGCGGGAGCTCCTACGAGCAGTACTTC. The chain carries TRBV9 and TRBJ2-7, with 8 bases identical to TRBD2. The CDR3 is made up of 15 amino acids. Trimming removed 0 bases from V and 0 bases from J; junction bases left unmatched: 2. Germline V gene sequence: CDR1 SGDLS, CDR2 YYNGEE.

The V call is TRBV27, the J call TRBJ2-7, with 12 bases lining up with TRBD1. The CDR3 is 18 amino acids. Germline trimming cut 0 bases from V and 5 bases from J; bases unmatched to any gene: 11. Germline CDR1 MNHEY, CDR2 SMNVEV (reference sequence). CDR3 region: CASSLSYGAGTGGHEQYF. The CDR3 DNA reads TGTGCCAGCAGTTTATCTTATGGCGCCGGGACAGGGGGCCACGAGCAGTACTTC.

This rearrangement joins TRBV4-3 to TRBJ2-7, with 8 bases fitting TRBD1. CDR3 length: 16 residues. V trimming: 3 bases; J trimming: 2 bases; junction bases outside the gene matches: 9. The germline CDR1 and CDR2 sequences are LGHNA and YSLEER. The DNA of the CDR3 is TGCGCCAGCAGCCATTCCATATTGGACAGGGCCTACGAGCAGTACTTC. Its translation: CASSHSILDRAYEQYF.

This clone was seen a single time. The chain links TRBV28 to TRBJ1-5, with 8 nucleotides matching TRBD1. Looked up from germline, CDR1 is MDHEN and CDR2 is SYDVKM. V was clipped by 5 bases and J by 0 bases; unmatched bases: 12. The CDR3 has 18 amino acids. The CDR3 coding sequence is TGTGCCAGCAGTCCCGGGACAGGCACTGAGTATAGCAATCAGCCCCAGCATTTT. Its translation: CASSPGTGTEYSNQPQHF. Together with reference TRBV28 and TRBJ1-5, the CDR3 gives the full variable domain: DVKVTQSSRYLVKRTGEKVFLECVQDMDHENMFWYRQDPGLGLRLIYFSYDVKMKEKGDIPEGYSVSREKKERFSLILESASTNQTSMYLCASSPGTGTEYSNQPQHFGDGTRLSIL.

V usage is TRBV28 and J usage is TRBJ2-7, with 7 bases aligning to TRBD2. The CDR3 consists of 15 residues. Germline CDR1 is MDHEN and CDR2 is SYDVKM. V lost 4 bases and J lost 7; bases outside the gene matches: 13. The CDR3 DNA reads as TGTGCCAGCAGTTCCTTCACGCGGTGGGAGGGGGAGCAGTACTTC. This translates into CASSSFTRWEGEQYF.

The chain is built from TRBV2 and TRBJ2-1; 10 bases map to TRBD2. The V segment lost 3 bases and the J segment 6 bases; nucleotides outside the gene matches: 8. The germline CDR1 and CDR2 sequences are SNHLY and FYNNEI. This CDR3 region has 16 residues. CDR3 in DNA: TGTGCCAGCAGTGACCCTAGCGGGGGAGCTCCCAATGAGCAGTTCTTC. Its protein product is CASSDPSGGAPNEQFF.